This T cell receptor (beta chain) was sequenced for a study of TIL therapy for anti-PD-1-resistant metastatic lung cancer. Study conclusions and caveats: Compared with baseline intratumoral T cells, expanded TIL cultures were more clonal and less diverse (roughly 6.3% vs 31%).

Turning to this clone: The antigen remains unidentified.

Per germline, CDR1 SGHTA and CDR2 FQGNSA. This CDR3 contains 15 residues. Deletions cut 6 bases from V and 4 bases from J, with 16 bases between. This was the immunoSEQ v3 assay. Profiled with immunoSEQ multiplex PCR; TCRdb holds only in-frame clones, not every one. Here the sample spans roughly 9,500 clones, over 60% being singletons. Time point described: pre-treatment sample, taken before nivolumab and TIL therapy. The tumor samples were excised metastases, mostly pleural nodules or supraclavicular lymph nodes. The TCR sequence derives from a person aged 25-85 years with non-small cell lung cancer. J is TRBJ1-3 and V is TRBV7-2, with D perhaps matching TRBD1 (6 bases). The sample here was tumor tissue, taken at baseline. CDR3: CASRVEGGLGNTIYF. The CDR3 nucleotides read TGTGCCAGCAGGGTGGAAGGGGGGCTAGGAAACACCATATATTTT.